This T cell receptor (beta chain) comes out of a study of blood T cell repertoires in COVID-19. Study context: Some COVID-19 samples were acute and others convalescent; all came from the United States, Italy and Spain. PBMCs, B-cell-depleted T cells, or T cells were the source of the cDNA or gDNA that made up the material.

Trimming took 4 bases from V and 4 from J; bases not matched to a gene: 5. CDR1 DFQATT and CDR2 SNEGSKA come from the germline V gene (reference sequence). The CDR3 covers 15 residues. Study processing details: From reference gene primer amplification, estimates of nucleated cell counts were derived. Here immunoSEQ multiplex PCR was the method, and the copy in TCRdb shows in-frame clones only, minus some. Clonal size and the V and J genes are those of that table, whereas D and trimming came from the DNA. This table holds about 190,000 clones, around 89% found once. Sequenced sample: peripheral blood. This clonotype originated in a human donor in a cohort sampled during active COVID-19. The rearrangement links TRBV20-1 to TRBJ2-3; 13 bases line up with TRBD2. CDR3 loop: CSATELAGGPDTQYF. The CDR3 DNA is TGCAGTGCTACTGAACTAGCGGGGGGGCCAGATACGCAGTATTTT.